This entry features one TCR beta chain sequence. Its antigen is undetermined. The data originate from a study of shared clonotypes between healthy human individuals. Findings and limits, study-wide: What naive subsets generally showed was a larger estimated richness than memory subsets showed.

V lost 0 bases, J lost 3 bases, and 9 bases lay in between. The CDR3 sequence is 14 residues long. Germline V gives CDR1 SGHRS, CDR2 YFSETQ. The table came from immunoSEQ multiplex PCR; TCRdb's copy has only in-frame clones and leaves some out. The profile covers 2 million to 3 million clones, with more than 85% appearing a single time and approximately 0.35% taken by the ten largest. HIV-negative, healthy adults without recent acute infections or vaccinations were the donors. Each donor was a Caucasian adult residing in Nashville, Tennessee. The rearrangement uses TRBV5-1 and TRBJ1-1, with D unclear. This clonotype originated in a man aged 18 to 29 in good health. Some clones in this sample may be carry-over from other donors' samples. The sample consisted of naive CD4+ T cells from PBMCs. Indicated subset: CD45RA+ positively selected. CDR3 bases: TGCGCCAGCAGCTTGGCGGTGCAATACACTGAAGCTTTCTTT. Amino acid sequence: CASSLAVQYTEAFF.